The 16 T cell receptor beta chains presented below share a single source sample, sequenced in a study of cytomegalovirus exposure and HLA in healthy donors. The PCR had 60 Vbeta and 13 Jbeta primers. Clones were sequenced by immunoSEQ multiplex PCR, and TCRdb holds only the in-frame ones, with some missing. The table records more than 130,000 clones, over 60% of them present only once. Sequencing was done on a sample of PBMCs. The receptors stem from a man aged 35-49 years in good health and CMV-seropositive.

This clone appeared a single time. J is TRBJ2-5 and V is TRBV19; no firm D call. The J call may be mistaken, given a closer DNA end match to TRBJ2-7. Germline V gene data show CDR1 as LNHDA and CDR2 as SQIVND (reference sequence). CDR3 length: 13 residues. The CDR3 region is CASSEDGSYEQYF. The DNA of the CDR3 is TGTGCCAGTAGTGAAGACGGGTCCTACGAGCAGTACTTC.

The V gene is TRBV7-9, the J gene TRBJ1-5; 9 positions match TRBD1. The CDR3 spans 16 residues. The junction had 7 bases not matched to a gene; V was cut back by 1 base and J by 6 bases. The germline gives CDR1 SEHNR, CDR2 FQNEAQ (reference sequence). CDR3 region: CASSLGDRGGSQPQHF. The CDR3 DNA follows: TGTGCCAGCAGCTTAGGAGACAGGGGGGGGAGTCAGCCCCAGCATTTT.

In DNA, the CDR3 is TGTGCCAGCTCACCCTTAGCGGGGGCACAAGAGACCCAGTACTTC. It yields the protein CASSPLAGAQETQYF. The gene calls are TRBV18 and TRBJ2-5, with 9 bases identical to TRBD2. Per germline, CDR1 KGHSH and CDR2 LQKENI. V gave up 3 bases and J gave up 2 bases; unmatched junction bases: 4. The length of the CDR3 is 15 residues.

This clone was seen more than once but under ten times. The chain links TRBV4-2 to TRBJ2-7; 13 bases fit TRBD2. After removal of 1 base from V and 6 bases from J, the junction contained 6 bases not matched to a gene. Germline V gene lookup returns CDR1 LGHNA and CDR2 YNFKEQ. The CDR3 totals 16 residues. For the CDR3, the DNA is TGTGCCAGCAGCCAAGGTAGGACTAGCGGGAGTGTCGAGCAGTACTTC. Encoded protein: CASSQGRTSGSVEQYF.

The rearrangement links TRBV9 to TRBJ2-7, with no clear D. This CDR3 is built from 14 residues. V dropped 0 bases and J dropped 1 base, with 8 bases sitting between them. Germline loops: CDR1 SGDLS, CDR2 YYNGEE. The CDR3 protein is CASSVDPLSYEQYF. Here the CDR3 DNA reads TGTGCCAGCAGCGTAGATCCACTGTCCTACGAGCAGTACTTC.

V gene TRBV29-1 combines with J gene TRBJ1-3, with D unresolved. Germline V lookup: CDR1 SQVTM, CDR2 ANQGSEA. This CDR3 has 13 residues. The V end lost 5 bases, the J end lost 3 bases, and 11 bases lay between the germline ends. The CDR3 loop is CSVNGEVGNTIYF. CDR3 in DNA: TGCAGCGTTAATGGCGAGGTTGGAAACACCATATATTTT.

The genes are TRBV7-2 and TRBJ2-1; D call uncertain. Trimming stripped 0 bases from V and 4 bases from J, with 10 bases between. The CDR3 has 15 amino acids. Germline CDR1 is SGHTA and CDR2 is FQGNSA. The chain's CDR3 is CASSLARRSYNEQFF. Written as DNA, the CDR3 is TGTGCCAGCAGCTTAGCCAGGCGCAGTTACAATGAGCAGTTCTTC.

V usage is TRBV7-9 and J usage is TRBJ2-5; D gene uncertain. V lost 4 bases to trimming and J lost 1 base, with 16 bases between them. From germline, CDR1 is SEHNR and CDR2 FQNEAQ (reference sequence). This CDR3 is 16 amino acids long. CDR3 sequence (DNA): TGTGCCAGCAGCTCCGGGTCAGTAGGCCTCCAAGAGACCCAGTACTTC. Amino acid sequence: CASSSGSVGLQETQYF. The whole variable domain, filled in from reference TRBV7-9 and TRBJ2-5, reads DTGVSQNPRHKITKRGQNVTFRCDPISEHNRLYWYRQTLGQGPEFLTYFQNEAQLEKSRLLSDRFSAERPKGSFSTLEIQRTEQGDSAMYLCASSSGSVGLQETQYFGPGTRLLVL.

The V call is TRBV5-1, the J call TRBJ2-7; 9 positions match TRBD1. Trimming cost V 4 bases and J 3 bases; bases outside gene matches: 5. The germline gives CDR1 SGHRS, CDR2 YFSETQ. There are 14 residues in the CDR3. CDR3 sequence (DNA): TGCGCCAGCAGCCCCATGACAGGGGGCTACGAGCAGTACTTC. Amino acids: CASSPMTGGYEQYF.

V is TRBV18 and J is TRBJ2-7; D might be TRBD2 (5 bases). Germline-derived CDR1 and CDR2 are KGHSH and LQKENI. The CDR3 extends over 14 amino acids. Between the trimmed V and J ends, which lost 3 bases and 7 bases, there was a span of 16 bases. The CDR3 protein is CASSPKSRGWEQYF. As DNA, the CDR3 is TGTGCCAGCTCACCTAAGTCACGGGGTTGGGAGCAGTACTTC.

Of note for this clone: Other DNA sequences within the sample encode an identical CDR3. The chain recombines TRBV10-2 with TRBJ1-2; tentatively, D is TRBD1 (5 bases). The CDR3 sequence is 14 residues long. Germline CDR1 reads WSHSY; CDR2 reads SAAADI. V shed 3 bases and J shed 1 base, with 9 bases lying between them. CDR3 loop: CASSDYDSNYGYTF. The DNA of the CDR3 is TGCGCCAGCAGTGATTATGACAGTAACTATGGCTACACCTTC.

This clone showed up just a few times. The chain combines TRBV5-4 with TRBJ2-7; 10 bases align to TRBD2. Germline lookup yields CDR1 SGHNT and CDR2 YYREEE (reference sequence). With V trimmed by 0 bases and J by 6 bases, 0 bases remained unmatched. This CDR3 spans 13 amino acids. The CDR3 region is CASSLERGGEQYF. CDR3 sequence (DNA): TGTGCCAGCAGCTTGGAGCGGGGGGGCGAGCAGTACTTC.

In nucleotides, the CDR3 is TGCGCCAGCAGTCGCCTTAAGGGGCTGAAAGCTTTCTTT. Amino acid sequence: CASSRLKGLKAFF. J is TRBJ1-1 and V is TRBV23-1; D perhaps matches TRBD1 (5 bases). TRBV23-1 is annotated as an ORF whose role is uncertain. Deletions cut 4 bases from V and 9 bases from J, with 15 bases between. This CDR3 is 13 amino acids long.

The chain joins TRBV30 to TRBJ1-2; 8 bases match TRBD1. This CDR3 is built from 15 residues. Germline V gives CDR1 GTSNPN, CDR2 SVGIG (reference sequence). Trimming removed 2 bases from V and 3 bases from J; junction bases left unmatched: 8. This CDR3 reads CAWSLWTGLDYGYTF. The DNA for the CDR3 is TGTGCCTGGAGTCTATGGACAGGGCTCGACTATGGCTACACCTTC.

The CDR3 reads CASGSDGLRTREPQHF. CDR3 sequence (DNA): TGTGCCAGCGGGAGCGACGGACTCCGGACTAGAGAGCCCCAGCATTTT. The rearrangement links TRBV2 to TRBJ1-5; D uncertain. CDR3 length equals 16 residues. Looked up from germline, CDR1 is SNHLY and CDR2 is FYNNEI. Trimming took off 8 bases at V and 8 bases at J, with 25 bases between the two ends. The whole variable domain, filled in from reference TRBV2 and TRBJ1-5, reads EPEVTQTPSHQVTQMGQEVILRCVPISNHLYFYWYRQILGQKVEFLVSFYNNEISEKSEIFDDQFSVERPDGSNFTLKIRSTKLEDSAMYFCASGSDGLRTREPQHFGDGTRLSIL.

This chain connects TRBV30 to TRBJ1-1; tentatively, D is TRBD1 (5 bases). Germline CDR1 reads GTSNPN; CDR2 reads SVGIG (reference sequence). The CDR3 totals 18 residues. V was clipped by 0 bases and J by 0 bases, with 20 bases between them. The CDR3 loop is CAWSVRGAGREVNTEAFF. The CDR3 coding sequence is TGTGCCTGGAGTGTACGTGGTGCAGGGAGGGAGGTGAACACTGAAGCTTTCTTT.